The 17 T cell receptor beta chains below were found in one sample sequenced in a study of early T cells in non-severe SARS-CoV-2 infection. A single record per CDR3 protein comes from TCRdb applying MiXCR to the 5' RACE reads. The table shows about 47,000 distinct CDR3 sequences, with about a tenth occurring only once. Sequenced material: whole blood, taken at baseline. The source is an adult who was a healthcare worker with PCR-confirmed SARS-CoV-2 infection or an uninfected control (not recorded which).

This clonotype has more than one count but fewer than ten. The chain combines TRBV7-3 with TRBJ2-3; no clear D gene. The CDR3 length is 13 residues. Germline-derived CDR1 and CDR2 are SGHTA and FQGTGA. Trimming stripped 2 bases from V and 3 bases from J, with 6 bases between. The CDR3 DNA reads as TGTGCCAGCAGCTTATTCACGACAGATACGCAGTATTTT. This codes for CASSLFTTDTQYF.

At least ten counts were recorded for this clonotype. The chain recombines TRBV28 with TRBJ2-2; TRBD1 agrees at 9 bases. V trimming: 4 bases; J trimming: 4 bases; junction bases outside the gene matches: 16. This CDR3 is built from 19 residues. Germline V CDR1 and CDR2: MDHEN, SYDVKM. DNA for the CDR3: TGTGCCAGCAGTTCGCTACAGACCACAGGGGGCGATTTCACCGGGGAGCTGTTTTTT. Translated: CASSSLQTTGGDFTGELFF. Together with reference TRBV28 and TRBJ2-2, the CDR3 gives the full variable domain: DVKVTQSSRYLVKRTGEKVFLECVQDMDHENMFWYRQDPGLGLRLIYFSYDVKMKEKGDIPEGYSVSREKKERFSLILESASTNQTSMYLCASSSLQTTGGDFTGELFFGEGSRLTVL.

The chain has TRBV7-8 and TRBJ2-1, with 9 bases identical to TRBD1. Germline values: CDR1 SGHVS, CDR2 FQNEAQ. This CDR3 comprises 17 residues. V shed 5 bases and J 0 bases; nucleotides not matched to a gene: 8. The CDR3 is CASSLGTGPISYNEQFF. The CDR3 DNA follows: TGTGCCAGCAGCCTAGGGACAGGGCCGATCTCCTACAATGAGCAGTTCTTC.

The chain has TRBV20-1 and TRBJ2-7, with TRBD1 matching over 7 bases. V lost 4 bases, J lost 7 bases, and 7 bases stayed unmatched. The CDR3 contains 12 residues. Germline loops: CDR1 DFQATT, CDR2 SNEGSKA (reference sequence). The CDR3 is CSATDRSVEQYF. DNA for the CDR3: TGCAGTGCTACGGACAGGAGCGTTGAGCAGTACTTC.

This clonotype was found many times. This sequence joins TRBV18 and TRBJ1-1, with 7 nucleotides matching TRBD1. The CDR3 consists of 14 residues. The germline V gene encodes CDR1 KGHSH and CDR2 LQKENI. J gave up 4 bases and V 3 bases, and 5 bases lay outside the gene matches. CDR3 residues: CASSPTGLGTEAFF. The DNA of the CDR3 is TGTGCCAGCTCACCGACAGGGCTGGGCACTGAAGCTTTCTTT.

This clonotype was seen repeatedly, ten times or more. The CDR3 nucleotides read TGTGCCAGCGGGAGTGGCACAGATACGCAGTATTTT. As protein: CASGSGTDTQYF. The gene calls are TRBV28 and TRBJ2-3; D is perhaps TRBD2 (5 bases). Germline loops: CDR1 MDHEN, CDR2 SYDVKM. V was cut by 8 bases and J by 1 base, with 7 bases left in between. The CDR3 spans 12 residues.

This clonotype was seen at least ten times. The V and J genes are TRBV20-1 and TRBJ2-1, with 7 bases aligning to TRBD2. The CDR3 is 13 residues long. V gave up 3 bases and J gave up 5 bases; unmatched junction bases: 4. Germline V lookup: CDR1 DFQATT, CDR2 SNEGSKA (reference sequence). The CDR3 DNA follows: TGCAGTGCTAGGTTAGCGGGCGACAATGAGCAGTTCTTC. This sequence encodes CSARLAGDNEQFF.

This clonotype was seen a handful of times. The chain's CDR3 is CASSQVGVYGYTF. DNA for the CDR3: TGTGCCAGCAGCCAAGTGGGGGTTTATGGCTACACCTTC. The rearrangement joins TRBV14 to TRBJ1-2, with D possibly matching TRBD1 (5 bases). Between the trimmed V and J ends, which lost 1 base and 5 bases, there was a span of 8 bases. Per germline, CDR1 SGHDN and CDR2 FVKESK. The CDR3 totals 13 residues.

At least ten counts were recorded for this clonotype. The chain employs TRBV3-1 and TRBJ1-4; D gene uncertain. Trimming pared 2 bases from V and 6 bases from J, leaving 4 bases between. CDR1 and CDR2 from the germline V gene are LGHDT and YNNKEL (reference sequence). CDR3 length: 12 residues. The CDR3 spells CASSQSDEKLFF. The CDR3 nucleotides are TGTGCCAGCAGCCAATCGGATGAAAAACTGTTTTTT.

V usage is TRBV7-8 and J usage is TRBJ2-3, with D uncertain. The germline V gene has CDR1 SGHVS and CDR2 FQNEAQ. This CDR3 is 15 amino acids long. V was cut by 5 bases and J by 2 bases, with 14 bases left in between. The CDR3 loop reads CASSVRSSITDTQYF. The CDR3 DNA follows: TGTGCCAGCAGCGTACGTAGCAGCATCACAGATACGCAGTATTTT.

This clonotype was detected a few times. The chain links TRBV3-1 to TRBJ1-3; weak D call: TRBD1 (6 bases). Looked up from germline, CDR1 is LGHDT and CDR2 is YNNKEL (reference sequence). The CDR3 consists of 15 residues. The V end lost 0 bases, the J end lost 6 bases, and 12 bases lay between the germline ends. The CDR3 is CASSQDWGAENTIYF. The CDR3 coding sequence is TGTGCCAGCAGCCAAGATTGGGGGGCAGAAAACACCATATATTTT.

CDR3 sequence (DNA): TGCAGTGCTACCAAAGCAGGGTCCCCGTACGAGCAGTACTTC. Protein: CSATKAGSPYEQYF. The rearrangement links TRBV20-1 to TRBJ2-7; weak D call: TRBD1 (5 bases). Germline loops: CDR1 DFQATT, CDR2 SNEGSKA (reference sequence). Trimming stripped 4 bases from V and 4 bases from J, with 17 bases between. The CDR3 is 14 amino acids.

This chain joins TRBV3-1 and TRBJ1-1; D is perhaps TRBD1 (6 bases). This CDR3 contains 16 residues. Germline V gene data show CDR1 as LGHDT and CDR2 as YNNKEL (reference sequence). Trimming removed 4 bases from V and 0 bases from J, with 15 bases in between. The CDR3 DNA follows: TGTGCCAGCAGCCGTATGGATAGGACAGTGAACACTGAAGCTTTCTTT. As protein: CASSRMDRTVNTEAFF.

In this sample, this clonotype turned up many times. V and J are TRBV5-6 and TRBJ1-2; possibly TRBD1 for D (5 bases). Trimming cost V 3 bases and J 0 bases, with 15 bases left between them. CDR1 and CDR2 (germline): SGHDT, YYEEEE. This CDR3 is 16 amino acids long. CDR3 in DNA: TGTGCCAGCAGCTACTATCGACAGCTAGCTAACTATGGCTACACCTTC. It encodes CASSYYRQLANYGYTF.

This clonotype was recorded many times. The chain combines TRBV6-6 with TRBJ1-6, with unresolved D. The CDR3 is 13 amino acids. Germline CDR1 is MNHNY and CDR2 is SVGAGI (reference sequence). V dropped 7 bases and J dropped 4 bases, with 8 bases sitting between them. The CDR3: CASTSSYNSPLHF. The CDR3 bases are TGTGCCAGCACTTCCAGTTATAATTCACCCCTCCACTTT.

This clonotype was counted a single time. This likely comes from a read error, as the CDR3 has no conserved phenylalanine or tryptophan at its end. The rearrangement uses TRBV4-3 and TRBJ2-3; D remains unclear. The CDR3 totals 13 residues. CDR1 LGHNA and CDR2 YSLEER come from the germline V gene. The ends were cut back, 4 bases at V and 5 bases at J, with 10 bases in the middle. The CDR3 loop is CASSPEPGDTQYY. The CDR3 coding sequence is TGCGCCAGCAGCCCCGAACCCGGAGATACGCAGTATTAT.

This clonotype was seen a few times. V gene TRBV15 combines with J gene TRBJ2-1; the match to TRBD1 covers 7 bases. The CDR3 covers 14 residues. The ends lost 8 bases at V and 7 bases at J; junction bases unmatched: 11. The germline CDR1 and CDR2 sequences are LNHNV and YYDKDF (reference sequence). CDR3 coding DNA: TGTGCCACCCTCGGACAGGACCTTGGGAATGAGCAGTTCTTC. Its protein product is CATLGQDLGNEQFF.